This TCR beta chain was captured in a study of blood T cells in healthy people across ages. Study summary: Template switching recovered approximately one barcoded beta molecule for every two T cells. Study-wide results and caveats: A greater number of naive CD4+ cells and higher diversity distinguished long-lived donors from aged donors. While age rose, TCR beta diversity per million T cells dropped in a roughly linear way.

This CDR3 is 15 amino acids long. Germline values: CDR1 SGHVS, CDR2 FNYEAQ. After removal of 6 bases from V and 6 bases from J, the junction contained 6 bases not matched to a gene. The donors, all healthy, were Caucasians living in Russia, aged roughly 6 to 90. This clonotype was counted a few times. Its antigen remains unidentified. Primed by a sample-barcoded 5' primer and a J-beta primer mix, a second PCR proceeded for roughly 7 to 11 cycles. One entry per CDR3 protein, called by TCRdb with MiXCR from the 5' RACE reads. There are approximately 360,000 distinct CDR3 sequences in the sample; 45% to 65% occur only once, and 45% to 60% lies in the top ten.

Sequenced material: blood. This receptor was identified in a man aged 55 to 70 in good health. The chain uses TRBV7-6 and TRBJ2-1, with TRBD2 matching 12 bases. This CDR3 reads CASRRLAGEGNEQFF. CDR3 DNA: TGTGCCAGCAGGCGACTAGCGGGAGAGGGCAATGAGCAGTTCTTC.